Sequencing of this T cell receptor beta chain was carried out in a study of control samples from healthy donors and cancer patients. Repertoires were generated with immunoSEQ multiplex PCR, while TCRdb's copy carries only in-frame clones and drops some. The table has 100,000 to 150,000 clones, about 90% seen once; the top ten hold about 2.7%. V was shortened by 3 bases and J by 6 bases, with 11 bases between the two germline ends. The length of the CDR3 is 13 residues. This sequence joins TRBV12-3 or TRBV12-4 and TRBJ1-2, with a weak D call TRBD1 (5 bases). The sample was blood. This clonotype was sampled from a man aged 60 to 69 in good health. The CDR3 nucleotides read TGTGCCAGCAGTTTGAGCAGGGCCCATGGCTACACCTTC. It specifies CASSLSRAHGYTF.